This record concerns one T cell receptor (beta chain) sequence. The sample comes from a study of blood T cell repertoires in COVID-19. From germline, CDR1 is SGHAT and CDR2 FQNNGV. The CDR3 length is 15 residues. J lost 6 bases, V lost 4 bases, and 10 bases had no gene match. Assay: immunoSEQ multiplex PCR; the TCRdb copy retains only in-frame clones and omits some. The sample holds around 180,000 clones; less than 85% are singletons and the top ten take 9.5% to 15%. The V call is TRBV11-2, the J call TRBJ1-2; 8 nucleotides match TRBD1. Sequencing used PBMCs or T cells enriched from blood (not recorded which). This receptor was identified in a middle-aged man who had recovered from COVID-19. For the CDR3, the DNA is TGTGCCAGCAGCTCCCTAACAGGGGGAAAGGATGGCTACACCTTC. Translating gives CASSSLTGGKDGYTF.